The clone carrying this TCR beta chain showed up just once. The sample is drawn from a study of Graves' ophthalmopathy and Graves' hyperthyroidism. CDR1 LNHDA and CDR2 SQIVND come from the germline V gene (reference sequence). Trimming took off 3 bases at V and 6 bases at J, with 10 bases between the two ends. The CDR3 runs 13 residues. RNA transcripts were the template, and TCR beta CDR3 regions were amplified from them. HTBI primers served in a first-round RT-PCR, which a second-round multiplex PCR followed. TCRdb analysed the multiplex PCR reads with MiXCR anew, one entry per CDR3 protein. The repertoire holds hundreds of thousands of distinct CDR3 sequences, about 24% seen once, with roughly 6.9% in the top ten.

The sample comprised peripheral blood. This chain uses TRBV19 with TRBJ2-3; D remains ambiguous. The source of this sequence is a woman aged 18-29 years with stable Graves' hyperthyroidism. Some clones in this sample may be carry-over from other donors' samples. CDR3 amino acids: CASSMRSMDTQYF. CDR3 bases: TGTGCCAGTAGTATGAGGTCCATGGATACGCAGTATTTT.